The next 9 T cell receptor beta chains were all read from a single sample in a study of metastatic and nonmetastatic thyroid tumors. TCRdb re-clonotyped the PCR reads through MiXCR. The sample includes about 89,000 clones, approximately 12% of them seen just once. No patient had received any treatment before thyroid surgery. Source material: tumor tissue. These receptors all come from a female donor with papillary thyroid cancer or a benign thyroid nodule (not recorded which). Some clones in this sample may be carry-over from other donors' samples.

This clone was counted ten times or more. The genes are TRBV18 and TRBJ2-7, with TRBD1 identical over 7 bases. Germline V gene sequence: CDR1 KGHSH, CDR2 LQKENI. V lost 4 bases and J lost 5; bases outside the gene matches: 2. There are 12 residues in the CDR3. The CDR3 nucleotides read TGTGCCAGCTCACAACAGGGGCACGAGCAGTACTTC. It encodes CASSQQGHEQYF.

The chain couples TRBV20-1 to TRBJ2-4, with 9 positions matching TRBD2. The length of the CDR3 is 14 residues. Looked up from germline, CDR1 is DFQATT and CDR2 is SNEGSKA (reference sequence). V was pared by 5 bases and J by 13 bases, with 15 bases of the junction left unmatched. In DNA, the CDR3 is TGCAGTGCTGCCCCTCTAGCGGGGCTAGAGACACAGTACTTC. Translation: CSAAPLAGLETQYF.

This clone was seen ten or more times. The same CDR3 is also encoded by other DNA sequences in this sample. The V call is TRBV2, the J call TRBJ1-1; D unclear. The CDR3 sequence is 12 residues long. Trimming stripped 4 bases from V and 6 bases from J, with 9 bases between. Germline-derived CDR1 and CDR2 are SNHLY and FYNNEI. The CDR3, as DNA: TGTGCCAGCAGTGTGGAGGCAGCTGAAGCTTTCTTT. As protein: CASSVEAAEAFF. The entire variable domain, with the rest obtained from reference TRBV2 and TRBJ1-1, is as follows: EPEVTQTPSHQVTQMGQEVILRCVPISNHLYFYWYRQILGQKVEFLVSFYNNEISEKSEIFDDQFSVERPDGSNFTLKIRSTKLEDSAMYFCASSVEAAEAFFGQGTRLTVV.

This clone was seen ten or more times. This chain links TRBV19 with TRBJ2-2, with a tentative D call TRBD2 (6 bases). Trimming stripped 5 bases from V and 4 bases from J, with 20 bases between. Germline V gene lookup returns CDR1 LNHDA and CDR2 SQIVND (reference sequence). This CDR3 spans 17 amino acids. The CDR3 DNA reads as TGTGCCAGTAGTTCGACGTTCAGGTTGGGGGGCACCGGGGAGCTGTTTTTT. As protein: CASSSTFRLGGTGELFF.

At least ten counts were recorded for this clone. V gene TRBV12-3 or TRBV12-4 combines with J gene TRBJ2-3; D unresolved. The CDR3 totals 12 residues. V shed 6 bases and J shed 3 bases, with 7 bases lying between them. The CDR3 spells CASSHKTDTQYF. The CDR3 DNA reads TGTGCCAGCAGCCACAAGACAGATACGCAGTATTTT.

This clone was picked up many times. This chain uses TRBV11-1 with TRBJ2-2, with TRBD2 identical over 15 bases. The ends lost 10 bases at V and 4 bases at J; junction bases unmatched: 7. The CDR3 has 16 amino acids. The V gene's germline CDR1 is SGHAT and CDR2 FQDESV (reference sequence). The CDR3 loop reads CATGTSGRPTTGELFF. CDR3 sequence (DNA): TGTGCCACCGGGACTAGCGGGAGGCCGACCACCGGGGAGCTGTTTTTT.

For this clone: This may be a read error: a much more frequent sequence differs by one nucleotide. CDR3 amino acids: CASSTYSVQGAEAFF. The CDR3 nucleotides are TGTGCCAGTAGTACCTATTCGGTACAGGGCGCTGAAGCTTTCTTT. The chain recombines TRBV19 with TRBJ1-1; weak D call: TRBD1 (6 bases). Germline V gene data show CDR1 as LNHDA and CDR2 as SQIVND (reference sequence). The CDR3 sequence is 15 residues long. V dropped 4 bases and J dropped 6 bases, with 18 bases sitting between them. The full variable domain, rest sourced from reference TRBV19 and TRBJ1-1, is DGGITQSPKYLFRKEGQNVTLSCEQNLNHDAMYWYRQDPGQGLRLIYYSQIVNDFQKGDIAEGYSVSREKKESFPLTVTSAQKNPTAFYLCASSTYSVQGAEAFFGQGTRLTVV.

There are many counts of this clone. The CDR3, as DNA: TGTGCCATCAGTGACGGGGCTCTGACCACCGGGGAGCTGTTTTTT. As protein: CAISDGALTTGELFF. The chain couples TRBV10-3 to TRBJ2-2; TRBD1 or TRBD2 may be the D gene (5 bases each). In germline, CDR1 is ENHRY, CDR2 SYGVKD. The CDR3 length is 15 residues. V lost 3 bases and J 4 bases, leaving 12 bases between the germline ends.

Points on this clone: Since a much larger clone is just one base distant, this may be a read error. Other DNA sequences within the sample encode an identical CDR3. This CDR3 is CASSRPVGSGSTDTQYF. In DNA form, the CDR3 reads TGTGCCAGCAGCCGTCCTGTAGGGAGCGGAAGCACAGATACGCAGTATTTT. The rearrangement uses TRBV14 and TRBJ2-3; perhaps TRBD2 as D (5 bases). The CDR3 is 17 amino acids. Germline V gene lookup returns CDR1 SGHDN and CDR2 FVKESK. Trimming pared 4 bases from V and 0 bases from J, leaving 17 bases between.